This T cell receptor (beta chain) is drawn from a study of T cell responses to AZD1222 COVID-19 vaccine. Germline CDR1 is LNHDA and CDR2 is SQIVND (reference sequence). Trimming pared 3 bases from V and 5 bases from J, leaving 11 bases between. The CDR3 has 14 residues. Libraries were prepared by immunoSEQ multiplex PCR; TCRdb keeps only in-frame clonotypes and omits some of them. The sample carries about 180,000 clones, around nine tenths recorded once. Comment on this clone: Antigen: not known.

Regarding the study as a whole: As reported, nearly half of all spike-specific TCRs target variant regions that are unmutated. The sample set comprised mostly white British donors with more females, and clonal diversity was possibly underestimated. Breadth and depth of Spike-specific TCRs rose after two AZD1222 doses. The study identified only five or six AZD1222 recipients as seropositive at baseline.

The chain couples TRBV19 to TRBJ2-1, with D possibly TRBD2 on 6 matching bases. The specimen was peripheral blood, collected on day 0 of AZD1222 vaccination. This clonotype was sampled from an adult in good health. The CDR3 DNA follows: TGTGCCAGTAGTATCTACAGGAGGGACAATGAGCAGTTCTTC. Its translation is CASSIYRRDNEQFF.